Listed below are T cell receptor beta chains from one sample, sequenced in a study of blood T cell repertoires in COVID-19. The assay was immunoSEQ multiplex PCR, and TCRdb's table has in-frame clones only and misses some. This sample has 400,000 to 450,000 clones, with 85% to 90% found just once. The specimen was PBMCs or T cells enriched from blood (not recorded which). The origin of the receptors is a man under 40 who had recovered from COVID-19. Each CDR3 is given with its conserved first and last residue. A D gene is named only where the DNA matches it firmly. Clone size, where shown, is once, few, many, or a class for clones that have expanded.

TRBJ2-6 | TRBV7-9 | - | TRBD1 | CASSSGRRTGGVGANVLTF
TRBJ1-6 | TRBV27 | - | - | CASAPRAQNSPLHF
TRBJ2-2 | TRBV7-8 | - | - | CASSRRRDGELFF
TRBJ2-3 | TRBV5-1 | - | TRBD2 | CASSPRTSGGADTQYF
TRBJ2-5 | TRBV11-1 | - | - | CASSPTGSETQYF
TRBJ2-7 | TRBV5-1 | once | - | CASSLAGEQYF
TRBJ2-3 | TRBV3-1/TRBV3-2 | - | TRBD1 | CASSYRQGTDTQYF
TRBJ1-1 | TRBV9 | - | - | CASSGGTEPEAFF
TRBJ1-5 | TRBV28 | - | - | CASSLLGAGERGQHF
TRBJ2-1 | TRBV19 | few | TRBD2 | CASSISGFIYEQFF
TRBJ1-5 | TRBV10-3 | - | - | CAISETANSNQPQHF
TRBJ1-1 | TRBV7-9 | - | - | CASSQQGPTEAFF
TRBJ2-3 | TRBV7-6 | - | TRBD2 | CASSVGLAGVSDTQYF
TRBJ2-3 | TRBV7-3 | - | TRBD2 | CASSSSPSTSGDTSTDTQYF
TRBJ1-1 | TRBV6-5 | - | - | CASSYSGGVMNTEAFF
TRBJ1-5 | TRBV30 | - | - | CAWSTQLAGMGAKPQHF
TRBJ2-3 | TRBV5-4 | - | TRBD2 | CASSLLAGDGTDTQYF
TRBJ1-1 | TRBV6-5 | - | - | CASRIHGGMNTEAFF
TRBJ2-7 | TRBV18 | - | - | CASSPGGGPSSYEQYF
TRBJ2-7 | TRBV5-1 | - | - | CASSQTSYEQYF
TRBJ1-1 | TRBV19 | - | - | CASSISGVMNTEAFF
TRBJ2-1 | TRBV6-5 | - | - | CASKGTPPAYNEQFF
TRBJ2-5 | TRBV12-3/TRBV12-4 | - | - | CASSWVNRAQYF
TRBJ2-5 | TRBV3-1/TRBV3-2 | once | - | CASSQEGRGLWETQYF
TRBJ1-5 | TRBV19 | few | TRBD1 | CASSIGGGAGSQPQHF
TRBJ2-2 | TRBV18 | - | - | CASSAGTGELFF